The 14 T cell receptor beta chains listed next were all sequenced from one sample in a study of shared clonotypes between healthy human individuals. This table comes from immunoSEQ multiplex PCR, and its TCRdb copy is limited to in-frame clones, with some not included. The sample comprises 1,100,000 or so clones, around 78% of which are singletons, and about 0.52% rests with the top ten. The specimen was memory CD4+ T cells from PBMCs. The subset denotes: CD45RA-negative fraction. The receptors derive from a man aged 18 to 30 in good health. Some clones in this sample may be carry-over from other donors' samples.

The sample holds one count of this clone. A much larger clone differs by one base, so this may be a read error. The chain carries TRBV5-1 and TRBJ1-1; D is undetermined. The CDR3 runs 14 residues. Looked up from germline, CDR1 is SGHRS and CDR2 is YFSETQ. Between the trimmed V and J ends, which lost 1 base and 0 bases, there was a span of 7 bases. The CDR3 DNA follows: TGCGCCAGCAGCTTGCTGGGGATGAACACTGAAGCTTTCTTT. As protein: CASSLLGMNTEAFF.

The chain joins TRBV4-3 to TRBJ1-2; D unresolved. CDR1 LGHNA and CDR2 YSLEER come from the germline V gene. V was trimmed by 2 bases and J by 8 bases, leaving 15 bases between them. CDR3 length: 14 residues. The CDR3 DNA sequence: TGCGCCAGCAGCCAATTCCTCGGCCCAGCGGGCTACACCTTC. Protein sequence: CASSQFLGPAGYTF.

The rearrangement links TRBV27 to TRBJ1-3, with a possible D match to TRBD1 (6 bases). The germline V and J ends were trimmed by 6 bases and 9 bases, with 15 bases remaining between them. The CDR3 loop spans 13 amino acids. Germline loops: CDR1 MNHEY, CDR2 SMNVEV (reference sequence). CDR3 bases: TGTGCCAGCAGATCCTTACAGGGACCCACCATATATTTT. Translated: CASRSLQGPTIYF.

This chain links TRBV7-8 with TRBJ2-3, with D uncertain. The CDR3 is 14 residues long. V lost 1 base, J lost 2 bases, and 7 bases lay in between. Germline V CDR1 and CDR2: SGHVS, FQNEAQ. Here the CDR3 DNA reads TGTGCCAGCAGCTTAGTGGCCAACACAGATACGCAGTATTTT. This gives the protein CASSLVANTDTQYF.

The chain is built from TRBV13 and TRBJ2-3; no clear D. The germline V gene encodes CDR1 PRHDT and CDR2 FYEKMQ (reference sequence). V shed 2 bases and J shed 2 bases, with 5 bases lying between them. The CDR3 runs to 13 residues. CDR3 coding DNA: TGTGCCAGCAGCTTACTAACCACAGATACGCAGTATTTT. Amino acids: CASSLLTTDTQYF.

The rearrangement links TRBV5-1 to TRBJ2-2; weak D call: TRBD1 (6 bases). Trimming removed 3 bases from V and 6 bases from J, with 12 bases in between. CDR1 and CDR2 (germline): SGHRS, YFSETQ. The CDR3 contains 14 residues. Written as DNA, the CDR3 is TGCGCCAGCAGCTCTCAGGGGATTCCCGGGGAGCTGTTTTTT. Amino acid sequence: CASSSQGIPGELFF.

This clone came up once. The same CDR3 is also encoded by other DNA sequences in this sample. The rearrangement uses TRBV28 and TRBJ2-5, with TRBD2 matching 7 bases. Germline CDR1 is MDHEN and CDR2 is SYDVKM. This CDR3 has 13 residues. V dropped 3 bases and J dropped 2; count of bases not matched to a gene: 0. DNA of the CDR3: TGTGCCAGCAGTTTGGGGGGGCAAGAGACCCAGTACTTC. This translates into CASSLGGQETQYF. The full variable domain, rest sourced from reference TRBV28 and TRBJ2-5, is DVKVTQSSRYLVKRTGEKVFLECVQDMDHENMFWYRQDPGLGLRLIYFSYDVKMKEKGDIPEGYSVSREKKERFSLILESASTNQTSMYLCASSLGGQETQYFGPGTRLLVL.

V gene TRBV7-9 combines with J gene TRBJ1-2, with a possible D match to TRBD1 (5 bases). V was pared by 5 bases and J by 0 bases, with 19 bases between. Germline values: CDR1 SEHNR, CDR2 FQNEAQ (reference sequence). The CDR3 has 17 residues. The CDR3 coding sequence is TGTGCCAGCAGCCCCCGAGGGTCGGACATTACTAACTATGGCTACACCTTC. It is translated as CASSPRGSDITNYGYTF.

The chain is built from TRBV28 and TRBJ2-7; 11 nucleotides agree with TRBD1. The germline V gene has CDR1 MDHEN and CDR2 SYDVKM. This CDR3 has 15 residues. V lost 6 bases and J lost 2; bases outside the gene matches: 6. The CDR3 nucleotides read TGTGCCAGCAGCGTTCCGGGACAGGGGGCCTACGAGCAGTACTTC. Residues: CASSVPGQGAYEQYF.

In its sample, this clone was seen a few times. The chain uses TRBV19 and TRBJ1-5, with a possible D match to TRBD1 (5 bases). V was clipped by 4 bases and J by 6 bases, with 10 bases between them. Looked up from germline, CDR1 is LNHDA and CDR2 is SQIVND (reference sequence). The CDR3 sequence is 13 residues long. The DNA for the CDR3 is TGTGCCAGTAGTACCAGGGATGCTCAGCCCCAGCATTTT. Encoded protein: CASSTRDAQPQHF.

This sequence joins TRBV14 and TRBJ2-4; D gene uncertain. V lost 0 bases and J lost 6, with 9 bases in between. The CDR3 contains 14 residues. Germline values: CDR1 SGHDN, CDR2 FVKESK. The CDR3 spells CASSQEAPLNIQYF. The CDR3 nucleotides are TGTGCCAGCAGCCAAGAGGCCCCGTTAAACATTCAGTACTTC.

The chain is built from TRBV27 and TRBJ1-2; D possibly corresponds to TRBD1 (5 bases). The CDR3 consists of 13 residues. Germline CDR1 is MNHEY and CDR2 is SMNVEV (reference sequence). V was clipped by 2 bases and J by 8 bases, with 12 bases between them. CDR3 amino acids: CASSLDPGKGYTF. DNA of the CDR3: TGTGCCAGCAGTTTAGATCCAGGGAAGGGCTACACCTTC.

The rearrangement links TRBV7-9 to TRBJ2-3; 10 bases fit TRBD2. The CDR3 sequence is 16 residues long. The germline CDR1 and CDR2 sequences are SEHNR and FQNEAQ (reference sequence). Losses at the gene ends were 5 bases for V and 1 base for J; bases not matched to a gene: 6. The CDR3 protein is CASSPPSGRGTDTQYF. DNA of the CDR3: TGTGCCAGCAGCCCGCCTAGCGGGAGAGGCACAGATACGCAGTATTTT.

This clone was recorded only once. The CDR3 protein is CASSWDREVNGYTF. The CDR3 bases are TGTGCCAGCAGCTGGGACAGGGAAGTAAATGGCTACACCTTC. This chain links TRBV28 with TRBJ1-2, with TRBD1 matching 9 bases. J gave up 6 bases and V 6 bases, and 8 bases lay outside the gene matches. Germline-derived CDR1 and CDR2 are MDHEN and SYDVKM. This CDR3 spans 14 amino acids.